Listed below are T cell receptor beta chains from one sample, sequenced in a study of graft-versus-host responses after intestinal transplantation. Generated by immunoSEQ multiplex PCR, the TCRdb table keeps only in-frame clones and is missing some. The sample includes some 10,000 clones, around 79% of them seen just once. This sample comprised ileum tissue, obtained 472 days after intestinal transplantation. These receptors were taken from a human patient who received an intestinal transplant, so some T cells may come from the graft donor. The CDR3 runs from the conserved cysteine through the conserved F or W.

V gene | CDR3 protein
TRBV11-2 | CASSPRGWGFRKNTEAFF
TRBV18 | CASSPVAGQPALSGNTIHF
TRBV2 | CASSGFFWRGTTDTQYF
TRBV5-4 | CASSVDRVEKLFF
TRBV29-1 | CSVLTSGYNEQFF
TRBV4-1 | CASSARTDQPQHF
TRBV7-2 | CASSLERGPGTQYF
TRBV4-1 | CASSQVDSTYEQYF
TRBV28 | CASSLHPFGGGIIGELFF
TRBV5-1 | CASSLYGGTGEQYF